The next 21 T cell receptor beta chains were all read from a single sample in a study of PD-1 blockade in mismatch repair-deficient tumors. Repertoires were generated with immunoSEQ multiplex PCR, while TCRdb's copy carries only in-frame clones and drops some. The sample lists tens of thousands of clones, 83% seen once, with about 19% in the top ten. This material consisted of peripheral blood, taken 12 weeks after starting pembrolizumab. The receptors shown here come from an adult with mismatch repair-deficient cancer.

The sample holds a few counts of this clone. The rearrangement uses TRBV5-1 and TRBJ1-4; a possible D gene is TRBD1 (5 bases). V dropped 4 bases and J dropped 8 bases, with 15 bases sitting between them. CDR1 and CDR2 from the germline V gene are SGHRS and YFSETQ. This CDR3 comprises 14 residues. The CDR3 DNA reads TGCGCCAGCAGCGTCAACCCAGGGAGGGAAAAACTGTTTTTT. Amino acids: CASSVNPGREKLFF. The entire variable domain, with the rest obtained from reference TRBV5-1 and TRBJ1-4, is as follows: KAGVTQTPRYLIKTRGQQVTLSCSPISGHRSVSWYQQTPGQGLQFLFEYFSETQRNKGNFPGRFSGRQFSNSRSEMNVSTLELGDSALYLCASSVNPGREKLFFGSGTQLSVL.

This clone was picked up a small number of times. Compared with germline, one end of the junction differs, possibly owing to a read error. J is TRBJ2-7 and V is TRBV11-2; 12 bases agree with TRBD1. The CDR3 consists of 15 residues. The V gene's germline CDR1 is SGHAT and CDR2 FQNNGV. CDR3 nucleotide sequence: TGTGCCAGCAGCGGGGATCCCGGGACAGGGGGCCCTAGACGCTTC. It is translated as CASSGDPGTGGPRRF.

The gene calls are TRBV11-3 and TRBJ2-1; the match to TRBD1 covers 10 bases. CDR1 and CDR2 from the germline V gene are SGHNT and YENEEA. The CDR3 spans 13 residues. The V segment lost 6 bases and the J segment 12 bases; nucleotides outside the gene matches: 8. CDR3 residues: CASRRSTGGVQFF. CDR3 sequence (DNA): TGTGCCAGCAGAAGGTCGACAGGGGGCGTGCAGTTCTTC. The whole variable domain, filled in from reference TRBV11-3 and TRBJ2-1, reads EAGVVQSPRYKIIEKKQPVAFWCNPISGHNTLYWYLQNLGQGPELLIRYENEEAVDDSQLPKDRFSAERLKGVDSTLKIQPAELGDSAVYLCASRRSTGGVQFFGPGTRLTVL.

The gene calls are TRBV27 and TRBJ1-2; TRBD1 might be the D (6 bases). CDR1 MNHEY and CDR2 SMNVEV come from the germline V gene (reference sequence). This CDR3 region has 12 residues. V dropped 8 bases and J dropped 2 bases, with 9 bases sitting between them. CDR3 amino acids: CASGGQNYGYTF. CDR3 coding DNA: TGTGCCAGCGGGGGGCAGAACTATGGCTACACCTTC.

The gene calls are TRBV28 and TRBJ2-3; tentative D call: TRBD1 (5 bases). The CDR3 is 14 amino acids. V dropped 1 base and J dropped 4 bases, with 9 bases sitting between them. CDR1 MDHEN and CDR2 SYDVKM come from the germline V gene. CDR3 sequence reads: CASSLLQAADTQYF. The CDR3 DNA sequence: TGTGCCAGCAGTTTATTACAGGCCGCAGATACGCAGTATTTT.

This clone was detected once. The V gene is TRBV20-1, the J gene TRBJ2-5; no reliable D call. Trimming removed 6 bases from V and 5 bases from J, with 7 bases in between. The CDR3 spans 10 residues. Per the germline V gene, CDR1 is DFQATT and CDR2 is SNEGSKA (reference sequence). In DNA, the CDR3 is TGCAGTGCGGTGGGGGAGACCCAGTACTTC. This codes for CSAVGETQYF.

The genes are TRBV11-2 and TRBJ2-3, with 9 bases that match TRBD2. The V gene end was trimmed by 5 bases and the J gene end by 1 base; junction bases not matched to a gene: 10. Germline V gives CDR1 SGHAT, CDR2 FQNNGV. The CDR3 extends over 17 amino acids. In nucleotides, the CDR3 is TGTGCCAGCAGCCTTAGCGGGAGCTGGTGGGGCACAGATACGCAGTATTTT. It specifies CASSLSGSWWGTDTQYF.

The gene calls are TRBV9 and TRBJ2-1; 7 bases line up with TRBD2. V trimming: 3 bases; J trimming: 9 bases; junction bases outside the gene matches: 6. CDR3 length: 13 amino acids. Germline V lookup: CDR1 SGDLS, CDR2 YYNGEE. CDR3 loop: CASSGREQTEQFF. CDR3 nucleotide sequence: TGTGCCAGCAGCGGGCGGGAGCAGACTGAGCAGTTCTTC. Variable domain in full (rest from reference TRBV9 and TRBJ2-1): DSGVTQTPKHLITATGQRVTLRCSPRSGDLSVYWYQQSLDQGLQFLIQYYNGEERAKGNILERFSAQQFPDLHSELNLSSLELGDSALYFCASSGREQTEQFFGPGTRLTVL.

In its sample, this clone was seen once. In DNA, the CDR3 is TGTGCCAGCAGTTTGTACAGGGCCAACTATGGCTACACCTTC. The encoded protein is CASSLYRANYGYTF. The gene calls are TRBV6-5 and TRBJ1-2; tentative D call: TRBD1 (6 bases). V was trimmed by 4 bases and J by 2 bases, leaving 11 bases between them. CDR1 MNHEY and CDR2 SVGAGI come from the germline V gene. This CDR3 is built from 14 residues.

The J gene is TRBJ2-5, the V gene TRBV6-4; possible D gene TRBD2, 7 bases. The V end was cut by 0 bases, the J end by 1 base, with 9 bases between. The CDR3 contains 15 residues. CDR1 MRHNA and CDR2 SNTAGT come from the germline V gene. This chain's CDR3 is CASSDSAGAQETQYF. CDR3 bases: TGTGCCAGCAGTGACTCGGCGGGGGCCCAAGAGACCCAGTACTTC.

V and J are TRBV6-5 and TRBJ2-5, with TRBD1 matching 11 bases. V was clipped by 6 bases and J by 5 bases; unmatched bases: 8. CDR1 MNHEY and CDR2 SVGAGI come from the germline V gene. The CDR3 runs 15 residues. The CDR3: CASRRRDRGLETQYF. CDR3 sequence (DNA): TGTGCCAGCAGGAGAAGGGACAGGGGGTTGGAGACCCAGTACTTC.

The rearrangement uses TRBV9 and TRBJ2-2; TRBD1 matches at 10 bases. V shed 0 bases and J 6 bases; nucleotides not matched to a gene: 8. Germline loops: CDR1 SGDLS, CDR2 YYNGEE. This CDR3 region has 17 residues. The CDR3 DNA follows: TGTGCCAGCAGCGTAGATTTACGACAGGGGGCCGCCGGGGAGCTGTTTTTT. Its protein product is CASSVDLRQGAAGELFF.

The chain is built from TRBV7-8 and TRBJ1-4; perhaps TRBD1 as D (6 bases). CDR3 length equals 16 residues. Trimming pared 2 bases from V and 4 bases from J, leaving 14 bases between. CDR1 and CDR2 from the germline V gene are SGHVS and FQNEAQ. Written as DNA, the CDR3 is TGTGCCAGCAGCTTAAACAGGGCGGCGTTTAATGAAAAACTGTTTTTT. Protein product: CASSLNRAAFNEKLFF.

This chain joins TRBV30 and TRBJ1-1; a weak D match, TRBD1 (5 bases). There are 13 residues in the CDR3. Trimming cost V 4 bases and J 4 bases, with 13 bases left between them. Looked up from germline, CDR1 is GTSNPN and CDR2 is SVGIG (reference sequence). CDR3 sequence reads: CAWNLGGSTEAFF. The CDR3 bases are TGTGCCTGGAATCTGGGGGGGAGCACTGAAGCTTTCTTT.

This clone showed up just a few times. V and J are TRBV16 and TRBJ1-2; no reliable D call. V shed 4 bases and J shed 4 bases, with 7 bases lying between them. This CDR3 is built from 12 residues. Per germline, CDR1 KGHSY and CDR2 FQNENV. CDR3 in amino acids: CASSLITYGYTF. CDR3 bases: TGTGCCAGCAGCCTTATCACCTATGGCTACACCTTC. The variable domain in full, with the rest retrieved from reference TRBV16 and TRBJ1-2, is GEEVAQTPKHLVRGEGQKAKLYCAPIKGHSYVFWYQQVLKNEFKFLISFQNENVFDETGMPKERFSAKCLPNSPCSLEIQATKLEDSAVYFCASSLITYGYTFGSGTRLTVV.

J is TRBJ2-5 and V is TRBV7-9; D is possibly TRBD2 (5 bases). Germline V gene data show CDR1 as SEHNR and CDR2 as FQNEAQ (reference sequence). V lost 3 bases and J lost 2, with 13 bases in between. The CDR3 length is 15 residues. This CDR3 reads CASSFLRRNQETQYF. The CDR3 region has the DNA TGTGCCAGCAGCTTTCTCCGGAGGAATCAAGAGACCCAGTACTTC.

The J gene is TRBJ2-1, the V gene TRBV4-1; D remains unclear. V lost 5 bases to trimming and J lost 3 bases, with 17 bases between them. In germline, CDR1 is MGHRA, CDR2 YSYEKL. This CDR3 contains 16 residues. The CDR3 spells CASSDLKRIIYNEQFF. The CDR3 DNA follows: TGCGCCAGCAGCGACCTTAAGAGAATTATCTACAATGAGCAGTTCTTC.

The chain has TRBV28 and TRBJ2-5, with a tentative D call TRBD1 (5 bases). Trimming took 2 bases from V and 7 from J, leaving 26 bases between them. The CDR3 length is 18 residues. Germline loops: CDR1 MDHEN, CDR2 SYDVKM. The CDR3 loop reads CASSLRRKRQSQDGTQYF. The CDR3 coding sequence is TGTGCCAGCAGTTTAAGACGTAAGAGACAGAGCCAAGATGGGACCCAGTACTTC. The full variable domain, completed using reference TRBV28 and TRBJ2-5, is DVKVTQSSRYLVKRTGEKVFLECVQDMDHENMFWYRQDPGLGLRLIYFSYDVKMKEKGDIPEGYSVSREKKERFSLILESASTNQTSMYLCASSLRRKRQSQDGTQYFGPGTRLLVL.

The CDR3 is CASSEGNTGELFF. CDR3 nucleotide sequence: TGTGCCAGCAGTGAAGGGAACACCGGGGAGCTGTTTTTT. The rearrangement uses TRBV6-4 and TRBJ2-2, with D unclear. The germline CDR1 and CDR2 sequences are MRHNA and SNTAGT. The ends were cut back, 3 bases at V and 1 base at J, with 3 bases in the middle. The CDR3 spans 13 residues.

In nucleotides, the CDR3 is TGTGCCATCAGTGAGCTTGAGATAGACCGAGGCACAGATACGCAGTATTTT. Residues: CAISELEIDRGTDTQYF. The gene calls are TRBV10-3 and TRBJ2-3, with no clear D. CDR1 and CDR2 (germline): ENHRY, SYGVKD. V lost 2 bases and J lost 1, with 16 bases in between. The CDR3 sequence is 17 residues long.

The chain uses TRBV10-3 and TRBJ2-3; maybe TRBD1 (5 bases). CDR1 ENHRY and CDR2 SYGVKD come from the germline V gene. The CDR3 runs 12 residues. V was clipped by 11 bases and J by 7 bases, with 16 bases between them. CDR3 sequence: CASATDGYTQYF. CDR3 DNA: TGTGCCTCAGCGACAGATGGATATACGCAGTATTTT.